A selection of T cell receptor beta chains follows, all from one sample in a study of OX40 agonist ivuxolimab in advanced cancers. TCRdb's copy holds only in-frame clones and misses some; the assay was immunoSEQ multiplex PCR. The data contain more than 50,000 clones, 85% of them singletons. The specimen was CD4+ or CD8+ T cells sorted from blood, collected in a trial of the OX40 agonist ivuxolimab. All receptors derive from an adult with an advanced solid tumor such as melanoma, head and neck, liver or kidney cancer. Each CDR3 is given with its conserved first and last residue. The D gene is left open where the match is weak. Only part of the rows carry a size: once, few, many, or a class if the clone is expanded.

TRBV5-6,-,TRBJ2-5,-,CASSFGWGAGETQYF,TGTGCCAGCAGCTTTGGTTGGGGGGCGGGAGAGACCCAGTACTTC
TRBV27,TRBD1,TRBJ1-1,-,CASSSLRGPGAFF,TGTGCCAGCAGTTCCCTCAGGGGGCCCGGGGCTTTCTTT
TRBV11-2,-,TRBJ2-1,-,CASSLVGEARSLNNEQFF,TGTGCCAGCAGCTTAGTTGGCGAGGCCCGGTCCTTAAACAATGAGCAGTTCTTC
TRBV5-1,TRBD1,TRBJ2-7,-,CASSLAGDSLYEQYF,TGCGCCAGCAGCTTGGCCGGGGACAGCCTCTACGAGCAGTACTTC
TRBV28,TRBD1,TRBJ2-2,once,CASSLHRGANTGELFF,TGTGCCAGCAGTTTACACAGGGGCGCGAACACCGGGGAGCTGTTTTTT
TRBV19,TRBD1,TRBJ1-2,-,CASSIRDRNYGYTF,TGTGCCAGTAGTATAAGGGACAGGAACTATGGCTACACCTTC
TRBV7-7,-,TRBJ2-2,-,CASSRGTNTGELFF,TGTGCTAGCAGCCGAGGGACGAACACCGGGGAGCTGTTTTTT
TRBV5-1,TRBD1,TRBJ2-3,-,CASSIQGVDGTDTQYF,TGCGCCAGCAGCATACAGGGGGTCGACGGCACAGATACGCAGTATTTT
TRBV7-9,-,TRBJ2-7,-,CASSFTYEQYF,TGTGCCAGCAGCTTCACCTACGAGCAGTACTTC
TRBV29-1,TRBD1,TRBJ2-7,-,CSGGQSYEQYF,TGCAGCGGGGGACAGTCCTACGAGCAGTACTTC
TRBV27,-,TRBJ2-1,-,CASMSPGRSSYNEQFF,TGTGCCAGCATGTCCCCGGGCCGAAGCTCCTACAATGAGCAGTTCTTC
TRBV7-2,-,TRBJ2-1,-,CASSFPGFYNEQFF,TGTGCCAGCAGCTTCCCAGGGTTCTACAATGAGCAGTTCTTC
TRBV9,-,TRBJ2-3,-,CASSVELGTDTQYF,TGTGCCAGCAGCGTCGAACTGGGTACAGATACGCAGTATTTT
TRBV10-1,TRBD1,TRBJ1-4,-,CASSVGQGGEKLFF,TGCGCCAGCAGTGTTGGACAGGGAGGAGAAAAACTGTTTTTT
TRBV28,-,TRBJ1-4,-,CASSLAGQPNEKLFF,TGTGCCAGCAGTTTGGCTGGACAGCCTAATGAAAAACTGTTTTTT
TRBV5-4,-,TRBJ1-4,-,CASSQDEGPEKLFF,TGTGCCAGCAGCCAAGATGAGGGCCCTGAAAAACTGTTTTTT
TRBV7-9,TRBD1,TRBJ2-7,-,CASSLSLGQGGHYEQYF,TGTGCCAGCAGCTTGAGCCTCGGACAGGGCGGCCACTACGAGCAGTACTTC
TRBV5-6,-,TRBJ2-7,-,CASTLVLDDEQYF,TGTGCCAGCACCCTGGTCCTGGACGACGAGCAGTACTTC
TRBV7-9,-,TRBJ1-1,-,CASSPRDTEAFF,TGTGCCAGCAGCCCAAGAGACACTGAAGCTTTCTTT
TRBV6-6,TRBD1,TRBJ1-2,-,CASSGTGEGGYTF,TGTGCCAGCAGCGGGACAGGGGAGGGTGGCTACACCTTC
TRBV27,TRBD2,TRBJ2-3,-,CASRGLPSTDTQYF,TGTGCCAGCAGGGGACTACCTAGCACAGATACGCAGTATTTT
TRBV15,-,TRBJ2-7,few,CATSSMSGEGNEQYF,TGTGCCACCAGCAGTATGTCGGGCGAGGGGAACGAGCAGTACTTC
TRBV11-3,TRBD2,TRBJ2-7,-,CASSLGGSSYEQYF,TGTGCCAGCAGCTTAGGCGGGAGTTCATACGAGCAGTACTTC
TRBV5-1,TRBD1,TRBJ1-5,-,CASSLEGDRFEPQHF,TGCGCCAGCAGCTTGGAGGGGGACAGGTTCGAGCCCCAGCATTTT
TRBV6-1,TRBD2,TRBJ2-1,-,CASSGFQTSGNEQFF,TGTGCCAGCAGTGGGTTCCAGACTAGCGGGAATGAGCAGTTCTTC
TRBV6-4,-,TRBJ1-1,-,CASSQALNTEAFF,TGTGCCAGCAGCCAAGCCCTGAACACTGAAGCTTTCTTT
TRBV5-5,-,TRBJ2-1,few,CASSLDSLEQFF,TGTGCCAGCAGCCTTGATAGCTTAGAGCAGTTCTTC
TRBV7-3,TRBD2,TRBJ2-1,few,CASSQSGTRGEQFF,TGTGCCAGCAGCCAAAGCGGGACTCGGGGTGAGCAGTTCTTC
TRBV2,-,TRBJ2-1,-,CASREGAYNEQFF,TGTGCCAGCAGGGAGGGGGCCTACAATGAGCAGTTCTTC
TRBV11-2,-,TRBJ1-1,-,CASSLAQGRTEAFF,TGTGCCAGCAGCTTAGCCCAGGGACGCACTGAAGCTTTCTTT
TRBV9,-,TRBJ2-3,once,CASSVVPSTDTQYF,TGTGCCAGCAGCGTGGTCCCCAGCACAGATACGCAGTATTTT